The text below deals with one TCR beta chain. No antigen is known for it. Trimming took 6 bases from V and 7 from J, leaving 22 bases between them. Germline assignment: CDR1 SQVTM and CDR2 ANQGSEA. The length of the CDR3 is 15 residues. Individual cDNA molecules received unique molecular identifiers. TCRdb processed the 5' RACE reads anew with MiXCR; each CDR3 protein has one entry. This sample has about 77,000 distinct CDR3 sequences, with 15% to 20% found just once. The data derive from a study of early T cells in non-severe SARS-CoV-2 infection. Study-level information: Sequenced material consisted of bulk RNA (from unsorted whole blood), and chains were unpaired. Study-wide findings and caveats: Matching with VDJdb favored anti-spike CD8 responses (missing private and CD4 specificities).

The specimen was whole blood. The V gene is TRBV29-1, the J gene TRBJ2-1; tentative D call: TRBD2 (6 bases). This clonotype was sampled from an adult who was a healthcare worker with PCR-confirmed SARS-CoV-2 infection or an uninfected control (not recorded which). The CDR3 spells CSVPFGGTWGNEQFF. The CDR3, as DNA: TGCAGCGTCCCATTTGGGGGGACCTGGGGGAATGAGCAGTTCTTC.